A selection of T cell receptor beta chains follows, all from one sample in a study of Ad26.COV2.S vaccination and SARS-CoV-2 variants. Clones were sequenced by immunoSEQ multiplex PCR, and TCRdb holds only the in-frame ones, with some missing. In the table there are roughly 700,000 clones, around 92% of which are singletons. The starting material was peripheral blood, obtained in a trial of Ad26.COV2.S vaccine versus placebo. The receptors derive from a person aged 18 to 59 who received the Ad26.COV2.S COVID-19 vaccine or a placebo. Both conserved end residues are part of each CDR3. D genes are given only for firm matches. Part of the rows lack a size; the others show once, few, many or a class for expanded clones.

TGTGCCAGTAGCCCCACTAGCGGGAGGGGCACACAAGAGACCCAGTACTTC CASSPTSGRGTQETQYF - TRBD2 TRBJ2-5 TRBV19
TGTGCCAGCAGCCCGGACAGGGGGTACACTGAAGCTTTCTTT CASSPDRGYTEAFF - TRBD1 TRBJ1-1 TRBV7-2
TGCAGTGCTAGTGCGGGGACAGGGAGTGGCTACACCTTC CSASAGTGSGYTF - TRBD1 TRBJ1-2 TRBV20-1
TGTGCCAGCAGCCAATGGTATCGAACGGCTAGCACAGATACGCAGTATTTT CASSQWYRTASTDTQYF - - TRBJ2-3 TRBV3-1/TRBV3-2
TGCGCCAGCAGCCAAGATAGGGCAGGGGGCACTGAAGCTTTCTTT CASSQDRAGGTEAFF - TRBD1 TRBJ1-1 TRBV4-1
TGTGCCAGCAGCCGAACCCCCACCTACGAGCAGTACTTC CASSRTPTYEQYF - - TRBJ2-7 TRBV3-1/TRBV3-2
TGTGCCAGCAGTCCCGGGACAGGGAGTGGAACCGGGGAGCTGTTTTTT CASSPGTGSGTGELFF - TRBD1 TRBJ2-2 TRBV6-4
TGCGCCAGCAGTGATGGACTAGCTCCACATGAGCAGTTCTTC CASSDGLAPHEQFF - TRBD2 TRBJ2-1 TRBV10-1
TGTGCCATCAGTGAGTCTTCGGACCAGCCCATTCAGTATTTT CAISESSDQPIQYF - - TRBJ2-3 TRBV10-3
TGCGCCAGCAGCTTGGTTAGCGGGGCCCCAGGAACCGGGGAGCTGTTTTTT CASSLVSGAPGTGELFF - TRBD2 TRBJ2-2 TRBV5-1
TGTGCCAGCAGCCCTTCGGAAGGCGCCCCTCTCAACGAGCAGTACTTC CASSPSEGAPLNEQYF - - TRBJ2-7 TRBV3-1/TRBV3-2
TGCGCCAGCAGCCCGACCGCGGGGCCGGAGTATGGCTACACCTTC CASSPTAGPEYGYTF - - TRBJ1-2 TRBV5-1
TGTGCCAGCAGCTTAAGTGCTAGCGACTCCTACGAGCAGTACTTC CASSLSASDSYEQYF - - TRBJ2-7 TRBV7-2
TGTGCCAGCAGCCCCCACCCCGGTCAGGGGGTCGGAAACACCATATATTTT CASSPHPGQGVGNTIYF - TRBD1 TRBJ1-3 TRBV27
TGTGCCAGCAGCCGGGTCCTAGCGGACTACAATGAGCAGTTCTTC CASSRVLADYNEQFF - TRBD2 TRBJ2-1 TRBV5-4
TGTGCCAGCAGGCAGACAGAGACCCAGTACTTC CASRQTETQYF - - TRBJ2-5 TRBV6-5
TGTGCCAGTAGTAAGGGTACTAGCGACTACGAGCAGTACTTC CASSKGTSDYEQYF - TRBD2 TRBJ2-7 TRBV19
TGTGCATCCACCCCAGACATGAGCTCCTACGAGCAGTACTTC CASTPDMSSYEQYF - - TRBJ2-7 TRBV18
TGTGCCAGCAGTTACTCCTCCGTCCCTTATGGCTACACCTTC CASSYSSVPYGYTF - - TRBJ1-2 TRBV6-5
TGTGCCAGCAGTGAATCCTACAGGGAGGATGAAAAACTGTTTTTT CASSESYREDEKLFF - - TRBJ1-4 TRBV6-1
TGTGCCAGCAGCGGGTACGATGAGCAGTTCTTC CASSGYDEQFF - - TRBJ2-1 TRBV14
TGTGCCAGCAGCCCGGCTGGGGGCCGGGGGCCCTACGAGCAGTACTTC CASSPAGGRGPYEQYF once - TRBJ2-7 TRBV5-5
TGCAGCGTTGATTGGCTAGCGGAGTTCGAGCAGTTCTTC CSVDWLAEFEQFF - TRBD2 TRBJ2-1 TRBV29-1
TGTGCCAGCAGGTTCGGGCCCACTGAAGCTTTCTTT CASRFGPTEAFF - - TRBJ1-1 TRBV12-3/TRBV12-4
TGCGCCAGCAGCTTGGTTCCAGGTTCTAATTCACCCCTCCACTTT CASSLVPGSNSPLHF - - TRBJ1-6 TRBV5-1
TGCGCCAGTGGGGCTGGGACTAGCGGCGGTAATGAGCAGTTCTTC CASGAGTSGGNEQFF once TRBD2 TRBJ2-1 TRBV10-1
TGTGCCACTACCGGGACAGGGTTGAATGAGCAGTTCTTC CATTGTGLNEQFF - TRBD1 TRBJ2-1 TRBV6-5
TGCGCCAGCAGCCAAGTGGGGGGAGGAGGAAAACTGTTTTTT CASSQVGGGGKLFF - - TRBJ1-4 TRBV4-3
TGTGCCAGTAGTCTAGACCGGGACAGGAGTTTTAAAGAGCAGTACTTC CASSLDRDRSFKEQYF - TRBD1 TRBJ2-7 TRBV19
TGTGCCAGCAGTCGTCAGGGGGCTGGAGGTTCACCCCTCCACTTT CASSRQGAGGSPLHF once TRBD1 TRBJ1-6 TRBV6-5
TGCGCCAGCAGCCAAGGGGAGGGTGAAAAACTGTTTTTT CASSQGEGEKLFF - - TRBJ1-4 TRBV4-3
TGTGCCAGCAGTCTGGGGACCGCCGGCGAGCAGTACTTC CASSLGTAGEQYF few - TRBJ2-7 TRBV28
TGTGCCAGCTCACCGGTGACCAGCAGGGTTGTTTATGGCTACACCTTC CASSPVTSRVVYGYTF - - TRBJ1-2 TRBV18
TGTGCCTGGGGGGACGACGAGGACATACCAAGCTCCTACAATGAGCAGTTCTTC CAWGDDEDIPSSYNEQFF - - TRBJ2-1 TRBV30
TGTGCCAGCAGGGCCCCCGGGGGAGAAAGCCACGAGCAGTACTTC CASRAPGGESHEQYF - - TRBJ2-7 TRBV6-6
TGTGCCAGCAGCGACTACCCCAACGCGAACACCGGGGAGCTGTTTTTT CASSDYPNANTGELFF once - TRBJ2-2 TRBV14
TGCAGCGTTGAAGATGGAGGGGACGCCTATGGCTACACCTTC CSVEDGGDAYGYTF - - TRBJ1-2 TRBV29-1
TGTGCCACCAGCAGAGATCGGGCCGGGTACAGAAACACCATATATTTT CATSRDRAGYRNTIYF once - TRBJ1-3 TRBV15
TGTGCCTCCGCCGGGACAGCGAACACCGGGGAGCTGTTTTTT CASAGTANTGELFF - TRBD1 TRBJ2-2 TRBV24-1
TGCGCCAGCAGCTTCCCGAGTGACACAGATACGCAGTATTTT CASSFPSDTDTQYF - - TRBJ2-3 TRBV5-1
TGTGCCAGCAGCTTAAGGGCTAGCGGGAGCGGTTACGAGCAGTACTTC CASSLRASGSGYEQYF - TRBD2 TRBJ2-7 TRBV11-1
TGTGCCAGCAGTTCCCTAGCGGGAGGGCCCCCCTACGAGCAGTACTTC CASSSLAGGPPYEQYF - TRBD2 TRBJ2-7 TRBV27
TGTGCCAGCAGCTGGAGCGGGGGGAACACCGGGGAGCTGTTTTTT CASSWSGGNTGELFF - TRBD2 TRBJ2-2 TRBV7-2
TGTGCCAGCAGTTTATCGGACGGGAAAAATTCACCCCTCCACTTT CASSLSDGKNSPLHF - - TRBJ1-6 TRBV27
TGTGCCAGCGGAGACTACAATGAGCAGTTCTTC CASGDYNEQFF once - TRBJ2-1 TRBV2
TGCGCCAGCAGCCAAGATTCCCCCGACAGGCCCAATCAGCCCCAGCATTTT CASSQDSPDRPNQPQHF few - TRBJ1-5 TRBV4-1
TGTGCCAGCAGCCGGGACAGGGCCGGGAATAGCAATCAGCCCCAGCATTTT CASSRDRAGNSNQPQHF - TRBD1 TRBJ1-5 TRBV7-2
TGTGCCAGCAGCTTACATATCACAACGGGACGGGACGAGCAGTACTTC CASSLHITTGRDEQYF - - TRBJ2-7 TRBV7-2
TGTGCCAGCAGTAGGACAGGAGGGACTGAAGCTTTCTTT CASSRTGGTEAFF - TRBD1 TRBJ1-1 TRBV6-5
TGTGCCAGTAGCCTCTTCCCGCCGGACAGGGTAGACAGTTTGGATGGCTACACCTTC CASSLFPPDRVDSLDGYTF - TRBD1 TRBJ1-2 TRBV19
TGTGCCAGCAGTTACCGTCAACAACTGGACTATGGCTACACCTTC CASSYRQQLDYGYTF - - TRBJ1-2 TRBV6-5
TGTGCCAGCAGCCAAGGGGCAGATACGCAGTATTTT CASSQGADTQYF - - TRBJ2-3 TRBV4-2